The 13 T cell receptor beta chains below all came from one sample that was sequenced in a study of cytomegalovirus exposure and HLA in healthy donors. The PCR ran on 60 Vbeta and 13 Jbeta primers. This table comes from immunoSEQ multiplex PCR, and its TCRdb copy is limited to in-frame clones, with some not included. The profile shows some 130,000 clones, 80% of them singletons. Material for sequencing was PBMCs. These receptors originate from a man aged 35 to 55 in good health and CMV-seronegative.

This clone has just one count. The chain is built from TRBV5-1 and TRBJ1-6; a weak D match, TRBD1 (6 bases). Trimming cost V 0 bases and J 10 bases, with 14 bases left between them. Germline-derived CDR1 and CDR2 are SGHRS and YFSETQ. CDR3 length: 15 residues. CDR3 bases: TGCGCCAGCAGCTTGGAGGGGGACCGAACGTCACCCCTCCACTTT. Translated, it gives CASSLEGDRTSPLHF. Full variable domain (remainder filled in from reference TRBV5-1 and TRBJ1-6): KAGVTQTPRYLIKTRGQQVTLSCSPISGHRSVSWYQQTPGQGLQFLFEYFSETQRNKGNFPGRFSGRQFSNSRSEMNVSTLELGDSALYLCASSLEGDRTSPLHFGNGTRLTVT.

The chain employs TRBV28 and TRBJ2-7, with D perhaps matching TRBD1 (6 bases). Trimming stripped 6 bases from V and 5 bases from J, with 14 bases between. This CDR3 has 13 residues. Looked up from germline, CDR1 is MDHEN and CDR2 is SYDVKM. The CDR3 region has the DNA TGTGCCAGCAGGGAACAGTCAGGGGACGAGCAGTACTTC. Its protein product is CASREQSGDEQYF. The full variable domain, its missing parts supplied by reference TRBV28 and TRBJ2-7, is DVKVTQSSRYLVKRTGEKVFLECVQDMDHENMFWYRQDPGLGLRLIYFSYDVKMKEKGDIPEGYSVSREKKERFSLILESASTNQTSMYLCASREQSGDEQYFGPGTRLTVT.

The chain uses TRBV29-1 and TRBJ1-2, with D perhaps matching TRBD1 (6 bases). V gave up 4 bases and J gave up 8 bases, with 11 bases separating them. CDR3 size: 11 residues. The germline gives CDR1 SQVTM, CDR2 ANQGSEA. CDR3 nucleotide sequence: TGCAGCGTTGGAGCAGGGGAAGGCTACACCTTC. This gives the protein CSVGAGEGYTF.

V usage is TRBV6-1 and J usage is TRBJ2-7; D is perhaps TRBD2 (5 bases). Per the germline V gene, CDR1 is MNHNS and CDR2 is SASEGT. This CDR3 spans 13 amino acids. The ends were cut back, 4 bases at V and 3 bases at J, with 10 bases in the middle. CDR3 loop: CASSVEGLYEQYF. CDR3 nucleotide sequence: TGTGCCAGCAGTGTTGAGGGTCTCTACGAGCAGTACTTC.

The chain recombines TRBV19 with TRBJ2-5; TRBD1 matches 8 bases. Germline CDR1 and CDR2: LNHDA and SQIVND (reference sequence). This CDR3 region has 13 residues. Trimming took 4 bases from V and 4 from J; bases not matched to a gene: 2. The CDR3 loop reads CASSSTGGETQYF. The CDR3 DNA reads TGTGCCAGTAGTAGTACAGGGGGAGAGACCCAGTACTTC. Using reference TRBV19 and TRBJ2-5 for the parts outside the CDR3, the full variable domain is DGGITQSPKYLFRKEGQNVTLSCEQNLNHDAMYWYRQDPGQGLRLIYYSQIVNDFQKGDIAEGYSVSREKKESFPLTVTSAQKNPTAFYLCASSSTGGETQYFGPGTRLLVL.

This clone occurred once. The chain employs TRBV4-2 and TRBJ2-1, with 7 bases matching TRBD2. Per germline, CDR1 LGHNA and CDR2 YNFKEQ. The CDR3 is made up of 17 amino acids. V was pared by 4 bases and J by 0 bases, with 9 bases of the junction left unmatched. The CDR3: CASSPSSSGSSYNEQFF. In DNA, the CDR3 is TGTGCCAGCAGCCCCAGTTCTAGCGGTAGCTCCTACAATGAGCAGTTCTTC.

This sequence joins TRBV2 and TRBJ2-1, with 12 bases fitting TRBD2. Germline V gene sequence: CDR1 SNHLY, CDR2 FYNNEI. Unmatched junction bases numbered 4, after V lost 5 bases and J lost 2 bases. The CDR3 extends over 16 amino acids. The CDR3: CASSPRTSGTYNEQFF. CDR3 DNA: TGTGCCAGCAGTCCCCGGACTAGCGGGACCTACAATGAGCAGTTCTTC.

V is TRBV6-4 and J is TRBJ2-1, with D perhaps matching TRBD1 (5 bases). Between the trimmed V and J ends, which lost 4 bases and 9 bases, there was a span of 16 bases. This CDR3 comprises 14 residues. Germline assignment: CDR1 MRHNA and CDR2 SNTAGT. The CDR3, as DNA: TGTGCCAGCAGTGTTAGAACAGGCCAGGGTGAGCAGTTCTTC. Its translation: CASSVRTGQGEQFF.

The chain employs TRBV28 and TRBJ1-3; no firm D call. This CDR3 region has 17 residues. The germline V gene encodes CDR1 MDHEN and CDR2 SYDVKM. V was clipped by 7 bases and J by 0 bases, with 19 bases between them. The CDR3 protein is CASNSGGQVHSGNTIYF. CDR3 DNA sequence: TGTGCCAGCAACTCCGGCGGGCAGGTTCACTCTGGAAACACCATATATTTT. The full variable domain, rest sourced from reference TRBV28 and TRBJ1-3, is DVKVTQSSRYLVKRTGEKVFLECVQDMDHENMFWYRQDPGLGLRLIYFSYDVKMKEKGDIPEGYSVSREKKERFSLILESASTNQTSMYLCASNSGGQVHSGNTIYFGEGSWLTVV.

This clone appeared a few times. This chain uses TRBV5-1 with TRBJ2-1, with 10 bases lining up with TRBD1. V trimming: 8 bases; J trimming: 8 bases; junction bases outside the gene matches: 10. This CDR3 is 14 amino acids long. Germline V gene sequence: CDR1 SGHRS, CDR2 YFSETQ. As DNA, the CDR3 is TGCGCCAGTAACCGGGACAGGGGTTTTCATGAGCAGTTCTTC. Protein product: CASNRDRGFHEQFF. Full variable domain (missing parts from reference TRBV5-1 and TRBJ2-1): KAGVTQTPRYLIKTRGQQVTLSCSPISGHRSVSWYQQTPGQGLQFLFEYFSETQRNKGNFPGRFSGRQFSNSRSEMNVSTLELGDSALYLCASNRDRGFHEQFFGPGTRLTVL.

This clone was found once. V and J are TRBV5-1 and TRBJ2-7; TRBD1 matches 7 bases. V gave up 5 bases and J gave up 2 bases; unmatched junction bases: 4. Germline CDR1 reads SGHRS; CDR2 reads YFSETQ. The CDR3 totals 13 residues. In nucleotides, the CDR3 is TGCGCCAGCAGTCGGGACAGAACCTACGAGCAGTACTTC. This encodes CASSRDRTYEQYF.

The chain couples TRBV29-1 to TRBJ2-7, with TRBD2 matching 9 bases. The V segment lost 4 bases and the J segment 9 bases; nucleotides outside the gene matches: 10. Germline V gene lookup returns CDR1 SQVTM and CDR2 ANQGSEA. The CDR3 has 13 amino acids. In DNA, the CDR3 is TGCAGCGTTGGGGTAGCGGGAGCTGGGGGGCAGTACTTC. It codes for CSVGVAGAGGQYF.

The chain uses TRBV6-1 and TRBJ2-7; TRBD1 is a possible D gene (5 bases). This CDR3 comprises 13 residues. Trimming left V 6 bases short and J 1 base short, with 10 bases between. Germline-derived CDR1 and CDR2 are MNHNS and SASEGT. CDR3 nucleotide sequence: TGTGCCAGCAGCGCAACAGGTTCCTACGAGCAGTACTTC. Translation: CASSATGSYEQYF.